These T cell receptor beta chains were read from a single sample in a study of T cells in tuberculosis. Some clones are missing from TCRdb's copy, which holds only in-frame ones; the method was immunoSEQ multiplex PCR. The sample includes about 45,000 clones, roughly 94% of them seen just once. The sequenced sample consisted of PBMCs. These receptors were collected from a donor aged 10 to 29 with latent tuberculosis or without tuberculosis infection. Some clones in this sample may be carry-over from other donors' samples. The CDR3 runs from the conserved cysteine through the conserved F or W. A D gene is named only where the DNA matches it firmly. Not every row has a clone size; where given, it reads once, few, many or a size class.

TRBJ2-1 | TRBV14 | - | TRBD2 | CASSLHGTSSYNEQFF | TGTGCCAGCAGCCTACATGGGACTAGCTCCTACAATGAGCAGTTCTTC
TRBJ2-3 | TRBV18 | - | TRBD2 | CASSPPSPGLAGGGGRTDTQYF | TGTGCCAGCTCACCACCCTCCCCGGGACTAGCGGGAGGTGGTGGTAGGACAGATACGCAGTATTTT
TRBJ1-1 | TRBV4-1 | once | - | CASSQDGDEAFF | TGCGCCAGCAGCCAAGATGGAGATGAAGCTTTCTTT
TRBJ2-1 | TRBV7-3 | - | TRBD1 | CASSSGTGTLEQFF | TGTGCCAGCAGCTCCGGGACAGGGACCCTCGAGCAGTTCTTC
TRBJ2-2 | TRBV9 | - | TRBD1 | CASSPGDRGTGELFF | TGTGCCAGCAGCCCGGGGGACAGGGGAACCGGGGAGCTGTTTTTT
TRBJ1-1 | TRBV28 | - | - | CASRRGFYTEAFF | TGTGCCAGCAGGCGGGGGTTCTACACTGAAGCTTTCTTT
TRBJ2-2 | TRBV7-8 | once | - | CASSLAFGAEVPGELFF | TGTGCCAGCAGCTTAGCGTTTGGGGCAGAGGTTCCCGGGGAGCTGTTTTTT
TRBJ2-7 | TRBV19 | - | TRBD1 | CASSIRTGGHEQYF | TGTGCCAGTAGTATTAGGACAGGGGGCCACGAGCAGTACTTC
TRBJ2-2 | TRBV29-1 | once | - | CSVNEDRNTGELFF | TGCAGCGTCAATGAGGACAGGAACACCGGGGAGCTGTTTTTT
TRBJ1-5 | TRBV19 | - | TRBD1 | CASSIGQGGRQPQHF | TGTGCCAGTAGTATAGGACAGGGGGGACGTCAGCCCCAGCATTTT
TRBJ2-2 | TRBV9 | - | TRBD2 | CASSGRLAGAFGELFF | TGTGCCAGCAGCGGAAGACTAGCGGGAGCGTTCGGGGAGCTGTTTTTT
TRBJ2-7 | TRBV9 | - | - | CASSPVMTGTYEQYF | TGTGCCAGCAGCCCAGTAATGACTGGTACCTACGAGCAGTACTTC
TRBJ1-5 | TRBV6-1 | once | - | CASGDLTQHF | TGTGCCAGCGGAGACCTTACCCAGCATTTT
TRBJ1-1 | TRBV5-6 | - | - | CASSFGGVTEAFF | TGTGCCAGCAGCTTTGGAGGGGTTACGGAAGCTTTCTTT
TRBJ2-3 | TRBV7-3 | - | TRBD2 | CASSLDELAGVPDTQYF | TGTGCCAGCAGCTTAGACGAACTAGCGGGAGTTCCAGATACGCAGTATTTT
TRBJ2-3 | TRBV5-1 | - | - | CASSFYPDTQYF | TGCGCCAGCAGCTTTTATCCAGATACGCAGTATTTT
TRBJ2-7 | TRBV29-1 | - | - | CSVVNPSGELSEQYF | TGCAGCGTTGTAAATCCGTCAGGGGAACTTTCCGAGCAGTACTTC
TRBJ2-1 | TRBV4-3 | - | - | CASSQVGPAGSRFF | TGCGCCAGCAGCCAAGTGGGGCCGGCGGGAAGCCGGTTCTTC
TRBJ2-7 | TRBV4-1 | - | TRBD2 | CASSQGTSSYEQYF | TGCGCCAGCAGCCAAGGGACTAGTTCCTACGAGCAGTACTTC
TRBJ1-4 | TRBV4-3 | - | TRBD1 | CASSQGDRGLGEKLFF | TGCGCCAGCAGCCAAGGGGACAGGGGGCTGGGAGAAAAACTGTTTTTT
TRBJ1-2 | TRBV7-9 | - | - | CASSPTGGVLNYGYTF | TGTGCCAGCAGCCCCACCGGGGGGGTCCTTAACTATGGCTACACCTTC
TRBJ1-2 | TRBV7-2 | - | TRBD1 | CASSPGWTGGGYTF | TGTGCCAGCAGCCCAGGGTGGACAGGGGGTGGCTACACCTTC
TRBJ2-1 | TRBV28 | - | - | CASSPRPRFDYNEQFF | TGTGCCAGCAGTCCCCGCCCCAGGTTTGATTACAATGAGCAGTTCTTC
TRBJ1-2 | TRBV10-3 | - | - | CAISDFDGYTF | TGTGCCATCAGTGACTTCGATGGCTACACCTTC
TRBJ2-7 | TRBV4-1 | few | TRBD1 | CASEIRQGSYEQYF | TGCGCCAGCGAAATTCGACAGGGCTCCTACGAGCAGTACTTC
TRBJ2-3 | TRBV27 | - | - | CASSLLGVTQYF | TGTGCCAGCAGTTTACTTGGAGTTACGCAGTATTTT
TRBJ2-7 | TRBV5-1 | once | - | CASSLSGQGLYEQYF | TGCGCCAGCAGCTTGTCCGGGCAGGGCCTCTACGAGCAGTACTTC
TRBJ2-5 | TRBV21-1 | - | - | CASSKRGPGGWETQYF | TGTGCCAGCAGCAAAAGAGGCCCAGGGGGCTGGGAGACCCAGTACTTC